This T cell receptor beta chain was recovered during a study of post-analysis software for immune sequencing data. General observations from the study: Comparison with controls showed significantly lower normalized Chao1 diversity in multiple sclerosis patients. The authors found that F measure strongly co-clustered same-batch samples. Elevated frequency relative to controls characterized four or five TRBV segments in patients, TRBV5-6, TRBV5-1 and TRBV20-1 among them.

cDNA libraries of TCR beta carried unique molecular identifiers. Out of 1 to 10 million T cells, 470,000 or so cDNA molecules were generated. TCRdb reprocessed the PCR reads with MiXCR, giving one entry per CDR3 protein. This table holds roughly 870,000 distinct CDR3 sequences, roughly 58% found once. As concerns this clonotype: What it recognizes is unknown.

V was pared by 7 bases and J by 0 bases, with 11 bases between. Germline CDR1 reads SGHAT; CDR2 reads FQNNGV. The CDR3 runs to 14 residues. The TCR sequence derives from a girl between 5 and 17 years old with multiple sclerosis. The sample comprised blood. The V and J genes are TRBV11-2 and TRBJ2-3, with D possibly TRBD2 on 5 matching bases. The CDR3 region has the DNA TGTGCCAGCACCCGGGATCTTAGCACAGATACGCAGTATTTT. The encoded protein is CASTRDLSTDTQYF.